The next 21 T cell receptor beta chains were all read from a single sample in a study of blood T cell repertoires in COVID-19. Profiling relied on immunoSEQ multiplex PCR, and the TCRdb table lists in-frame clones only, not all of them. The sample lists about 86,000 clones, roughly four fifths seen once, with approximately 1.3% in the top ten. Sequencing used peripheral blood. Every receptor here comes from an elderly woman with acute or convalescent COVID-19.

The chain recombines TRBV7-2 with TRBJ2-5; tentatively, D is TRBD2 (6 bases). Germline CDR1 and CDR2: SGHTA and FQGNSA. The CDR3 is 13 amino acids. The V end was cut by 8 bases, the J end by 2 bases, with 12 bases between. In DNA form, the CDR3 reads TGTGCCAGCGGAGAGCGGGTACAAGAGACCCAGTACTTC. The encoded protein is CASGERVQETQYF. The full variable domain, completed using reference TRBV7-2 and TRBJ2-5, is GAGVSQSPSNKVTEKGKDVELRCDPISGHTALYWYRQSLGQGLEFLIYFQGNSAPDKSGLPSDRFSAERTGGSVSTLTIQRTQQEDSAVYLCASGERVQETQYFGPGTRLLVL.

The V and J genes are TRBV5-1 and TRBJ1-4; 7 bases are a match to TRBD1. Trimming took 7 bases from V and 8 from J; bases not matched to a gene: 8. From germline, CDR1 is SGHRS and CDR2 YFSETQ. This CDR3 region has 13 residues. The CDR3 here is CASRRDSNEKLFF. The DNA of the CDR3 is TGCGCCAGCCGCCGGGACAGCAACGAAAAACTGTTTTTT.

The chain uses TRBV9 and TRBJ1-1; 7 bases map to TRBD1. V trimming: 6 bases; J trimming: 2 bases; junction bases outside the gene matches: 10. The germline CDR1 and CDR2 sequences are SGDLS and YYNGEE. This CDR3 has 15 amino acids. The CDR3 loop reads CASNKGGVPNTEAFF. Written as DNA, the CDR3 is TGTGCCAGCAACAAAGGGGGCGTCCCCAACACTGAAGCTTTCTTT.

The chain recombines TRBV19 with TRBJ1-2; D ambiguous. V was shortened by 2 bases and J by 8 bases, with 9 bases between the two germline ends. Germline V CDR1 and CDR2: LNHDA, SQIVND (reference sequence). This CDR3 has 12 amino acids. The CDR3 nucleotides read TGTGCCAGTAGTATACAGGTTGGCGGCTACACCTTC. Translated, it gives CASSIQVGGYTF.

CDR3 sequence: CASSPGGPGANVLTF. The CDR3 nucleotides read TGTGCCAGCAGCCCTGGGGGCCCTGGGGCCAACGTCCTGACTTTC. The J gene is TRBJ2-6, the V gene TRBV5-4, with D maybe TRBD1 (6 bases). Germline values: CDR1 SGHNT, CDR2 YYREEE (reference sequence). V was cut by 4 bases and J by 2 bases, with 10 bases left in between. The CDR3 has 15 amino acids.

This clone was seen a single time. This chain links TRBV2 with TRBJ2-1; TRBD1 is a possible D gene (6 bases). The CDR3 contains 12 residues. V gave up 2 bases and J gave up 8 bases, with 7 bases separating them. Germline V gene data show CDR1 as SNHLY and CDR2 as FYNNEI. In nucleotides, the CDR3 is TGTGCCAGCAGTGAACAGGGGCATGAGCAGTTCTTC. It is translated as CASSEQGHEQFF.

This clone appeared a few times. The chain has TRBV15 and TRBJ2-7; D is possibly TRBD2 (5 bases). CDR3 size: 14 residues. V was trimmed by 3 bases and J by 1 base, leaving 10 bases between them. The germline gives CDR1 LNHNV, CDR2 YYDKDF (reference sequence). The CDR3 DNA follows: TGTGCCACCAGCAGGGACTTAGCATCCTACGAGCAGTACTTC. Its translation is CATSRDLASYEQYF.

The chain uses TRBV20-1 and TRBJ2-7; 8 bases agree with TRBD2. Germline values: CDR1 DFQATT, CDR2 SNEGSKA (reference sequence). The CDR3 spans 17 residues. J lost 4 bases, V lost 3 bases, and 17 bases had no gene match. CDR3 sequence (DNA): TGCAGTGCTAGTAGTCTTCGCCGGACTAGCCCTAGGTACGAGCAGTACTTC. Amino acids: CSASSLRRTSPRYEQYF.

The genes are TRBV5-1 and TRBJ1-1; D is uncertain. The length of the CDR3 is 15 residues. CDR1 and CDR2 from the germline V gene are SGHRS and YFSETQ. The ends were cut back, 4 bases at V and 2 bases at J, with 15 bases in the middle. CDR3 sequence reads: CASSLDGILNTEAFF. DNA for the CDR3: TGCGCCAGCAGCCTGGACGGGATTCTTAACACTGAAGCTTTCTTT. Drawing the rest from reference TRBV5-1 and TRBJ1-1, the complete variable domain is KAGVTQTPRYLIKTRGQQVTLSCSPISGHRSVSWYQQTPGQGLQFLFEYFSETQRNKGNFPGRFSGRQFSNSRSEMNVSTLELGDSALYLCASSLDGILNTEAFFGQGTRLTVV.

The CDR3 is CASSLAGGEETQYF. CDR3 in DNA: TGTGCCAGCAGTTTAGCGGGAGGTGAAGAGACCCAGTACTTC. The genes are TRBV28 and TRBJ2-5, with TRBD2 matching over 8 bases. Looked up from germline, CDR1 is MDHEN and CDR2 is SYDVKM. The trim removed 2 bases at V and 3 bases at J, leaving 2 bases unmatched. The CDR3 is 14 residues long.

V is TRBV6-1 and J is TRBJ2-7, with 15 bases fitting TRBD2. Germline CDR1 MNHNS, CDR2 SASEGT. The length of the CDR3 is 24 residues. Trimming took 1 base from V and 5 from J; bases not matched to a gene: 27. The CDR3, as DNA: TGTGCCAGCAGTGAAGAATCGTGGACAGGGCGCACAGGGACTAGCGGGAGGAGGAAGAACGAGCAGTACTTC. It translates to CASSEESWTGRTGTSGRRKNEQYF.

The chain employs TRBV6-5 and TRBJ2-2; TRBD2 aligns across 7 bases. This CDR3 contains 12 residues. After removal of 8 bases from V and 5 bases from J, the junction contained 2 bases not matched to a gene. Germline V CDR1 and CDR2: MNHEY, SVGAGI. CDR3 amino acids: CASREVTGELFF. CDR3 bases: TGTGCCAGCCGGGAGGTGACCGGGGAGCTGTTTTTT.

This clone came up a few times. The CDR3 is CASSQEQLAGYEQYF. In nucleotides, the CDR3 is TGTGCCAGCAGCCAAGAACAACTAGCGGGCTACGAGCAGTACTTC. The rearrangement links TRBV14 to TRBJ2-7; 9 bases line up with TRBD2. V gave up 0 bases and J gave up 3 bases; unmatched junction bases: 3. The germline gives CDR1 SGHDN, CDR2 FVKESK. The CDR3 has 15 amino acids.

The chain couples TRBV6-5 to TRBJ1-6; D is perhaps TRBD1 (6 bases). Germline lookup yields CDR1 MNHEY and CDR2 SVGAGI. Trimming removed 6 bases from V and 3 bases from J, with 12 bases in between. The CDR3 runs to 15 residues. In DNA form, the CDR3 reads TGTGCCAGCAGGCCCGACAGGAGCTATAATTCACCCCTCCACTTT. Its translation is CASRPDRSYNSPLHF.

The chain carries TRBV5-4 and TRBJ2-5, with 8 bases lining up with TRBD1. V was pared by 7 bases and J by 5 bases, with 7 bases of the junction left unmatched. In germline, CDR1 is SGHNT, CDR2 YYREEE (reference sequence). The CDR3 spans 13 residues. CDR3 nucleotide sequence: TGTGCCAGCGGCAGGGGGCCGGGGGAGACCCAGTACTTC. Translating it yields CASGRGPGETQYF. Based on the CDR3 plus reference TRBV5-4 and TRBJ2-5, the full variable domain is ETGVTQSPTHLIKTRGQQVTLRCSSQSGHNTVSWYQQALGQGPQFIFQYYREEENGRGNFPPRFSGLQFPNYSSELNVNALELDDSALYLCASGRGPGETQYFGPGTRLLVL.

The chain links TRBV4-2 to TRBJ1-2; D ambiguous. Germline V gene sequence: CDR1 LGHNA, CDR2 YNFKEQ. V lost 0 bases, J lost 2 bases, and 10 bases lay in between. The CDR3 spans 15 residues. CDR3 coding DNA: TGTGCCAGCAGCCAAGATTACAGAGTGAACTATGGCTACACCTTC. Amino acids: CASSQDYRVNYGYTF.

The rearrangement joins TRBV6-2 or TRBV6-3 to TRBJ2-7, with a tentative D call TRBD2 (5 bases). Between the trimmed V and J ends, which lost 5 bases and 2 bases, there was a span of 13 bases. CDR1 and CDR2 (germline): MNHEY, SVGEGT. The CDR3 sequence is 14 residues long. CDR3 sequence: CASSQTGNPYEQYF. The CDR3 DNA is TGTGCCAGCAGTCAGACCGGGAACCCCTACGAGCAGTACTTC.

This clone occurred once. The V call is TRBV27, the J call TRBJ2-2; D is uncertain. Trimming removed 2 bases at V and 1 base at J, with 5 bases between. CDR1 MNHEY and CDR2 SMNVEV come from the germline V gene (reference sequence). The CDR3 runs 14 residues. The CDR3 sequence is CASSLTGNTGELFF. DNA for the CDR3: TGTGCCAGCAGTTTAACGGGGAACACCGGGGAGCTGTTTTTT.

Concerning this clone: The junction differs from germline at one of its ends, possibly a read error. CDR3 DNA: TGCAGTGCTAGAGTTAACCGGGACTTC. It codes for CSARVNRDF. The V gene is TRBV20-1, the J gene TRBJ1-2, with D hard to call. The length of the CDR3 is 9 residues. Germline CDR1 and CDR2: DFQATT and SNEGSKA (reference sequence).

This chain connects TRBV6-1 to TRBJ2-5; D gene ambiguous. Germline loops: CDR1 MNHNS, CDR2 SASEGT. This CDR3 has 14 amino acids. V was shortened by 2 bases and J by 5 bases, with 12 bases between the two germline ends. The CDR3 loop is CASSELTSSETQYF. The CDR3 DNA follows: TGTGCCAGCAGTGAATTGACATCTTCGGAGACCCAGTACTTC.

V is TRBV5-6 and J is TRBJ1-2; D may be TRBD1 (6 bases). CDR1 and CDR2 from the germline V gene are SGHDT and YYEEEE. This CDR3 has 12 amino acids. V gave up 3 bases and J gave up 7 bases, with 10 bases separating them. CDR3 coding DNA: TGTGCCAGCAGCTATCAGGGGACTGGCTACACCTTC. It specifies CASSYQGTGYTF.